This T cell receptor beta chain was sequenced in a study of T cell responses to AZD1222 COVID-19 vaccine. Findings and caveats of the study: Two doses of AZD1222 preceded a rise in Spike-specific TCR breadth and depth. Mostly white British, mostly female donors; authors suggested clonal diversity may be underestimated.

Profiled with immunoSEQ multiplex PCR; TCRdb holds only in-frame clones, not every one. This sample has more than 150,000 clones; roughly 91% occur once, and the top ten carry 1.9%. A note on this clone: Antigen specificity is unknown.

This specimen was peripheral blood, taken 28 days after the second AZD1222 dose. This TCR derives from an adult who received the AZD1222 COVID-19 vaccine.

CDR3 DNA sequence: TGTGCCAGCTCTAGAACAGGGAGAGAAAAACTGTTTTTT. Its protein is CASSRTGREKLFF. This rearrangement joins TRBV18 to TRBJ1-4, with D tentatively TRBD1 (6 bases). The CDR3 consists of 13 residues. Trimming removed 6 bases from V and 8 bases from J, with 13 bases in between. Germline V gene lookup returns CDR1 KGHSH and CDR2 LQKENI.